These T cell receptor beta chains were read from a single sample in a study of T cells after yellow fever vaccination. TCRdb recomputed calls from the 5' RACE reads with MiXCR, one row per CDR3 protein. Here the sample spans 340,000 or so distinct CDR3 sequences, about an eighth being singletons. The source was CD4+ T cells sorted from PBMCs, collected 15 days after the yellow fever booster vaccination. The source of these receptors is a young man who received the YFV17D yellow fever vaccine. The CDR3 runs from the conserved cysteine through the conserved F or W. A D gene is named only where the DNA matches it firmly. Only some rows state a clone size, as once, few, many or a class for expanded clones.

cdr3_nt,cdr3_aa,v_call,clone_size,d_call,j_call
TGCAGCGTTGGTTCCGATCTCTATGGCTACACCTTC,CSVGSDLYGYTF,TRBV29-1,many,-,TRBJ1-2
TGTGCCAGCACGATCAGGGGTACCGGGGAGCTGTTTTTT,CASTIRGTGELFF,TRBV5-6,-,-,TRBJ2-2
TGTGCCAGCAGCCAAGAGAACAGGCGGAACTATGGCTACACCTTC,CASSQENRRNYGYTF,TRBV3-1,few,-,TRBJ1-2
TGTGCCAGCAGCTTAGAGGGGACTATACCCTCCTACGAGCAGTACTTC,CASSLEGTIPSYEQYF,TRBV7-9,few,TRBD2,TRBJ2-7
TGTGCCAGCGGCCCTCTAGAGGGCGGCTCCTACAATGAGCAGTTCTTC,CASGPLEGGSYNEQFF,TRBV7-9,-,-,TRBJ2-1
TGTGCCAGCACGCTGACCGGTGCAGGGCTCTTCGTCGGCACCATATATTTT,CASTLTGAGLFVGTIYF,TRBV6-1,-,-,TRBJ1-3
TGCGCCAGCAGCCCCGCCGGGACTAGCGGGGGGATCACCTACAATGAGCAGTTCTTC,CASSPAGTSGGITYNEQFF,TRBV5-1,few,TRBD2,TRBJ2-1
TGTGCCAGCAGTGGCCAGGGGGCGCTCACAGATACGCAGTATTTT,CASSGQGALTDTQYF,TRBV6-5,-,TRBD1,TRBJ2-3
TGTGCCAGCAGCGGGACAGGGGGCTGGGTTCAGCCCCAGCATTTT,CASSGTGGWVQPQHF,TRBV7-9,few,TRBD1,TRBJ1-5
TGTGCCAGCAGGGACCACGACGTAGGGATCCCTGAAGCTTTCTTT,CASRDHDVGIPEAFF,TRBV6-1,few,-,TRBJ1-1
TGCGCCAGCAGCTTGGGAGCGGGAGGTCAGCCCCAGCATTTT,CASSLGAGGQPQHF,TRBV5-1,-,-,TRBJ1-5
-,CATSDSRQGLHRGAVFF,TRBV24-1,-,-,TRBJ2-2
TGTGCCAGCACGGACAGGGGATACGAGCAGTACTTC,CASTDRGYEQYF,TRBV2,few,TRBD1,TRBJ2-7
TGTGCCAGCAGGGACCATCGAAGTAATGAAAAACTGTTTTTT,CASRDHRSNEKLFF,TRBV6-1,few,-,TRBJ1-4
TGCGCCAGCAGCTCCGACAGGGTCAGCGGCGGGGAGCTGTTTTTT,CASSSDRVSGGELFF,TRBV5-1,-,TRBD1,TRBJ2-2
TGTGCCAGCTCTTGGACTAGTGCGAACACCGGGGAGCTGTTTTTT,CASSWTSANTGELFF,TRBV4-2,few,TRBD2,TRBJ2-2
TGTGCCAGCTCACCACAGGAGTTAGAAATAAACTATGGCTACACCTTC,CASSPQELEINYGYTF,TRBV18,-,-,TRBJ1-2
TGTGCCAGCAGCCGCCGGGCCCCGAACACCGGGGAGCTGTTTTTT,CASSRRAPNTGELFF,TRBV6-5,few,-,TRBJ2-2
TGTGCCAGCAGCTTAGCGGGGTCCCAGGGCCAAGAGACCCAGTACTTC,CASSLAGSQGQETQYF,TRBV7-2,few,-,TRBJ2-5
TGTGCCAGCAGCCAAGATCAAATCGCGAACACCGGGGAGCTGTTTTTT,CASSQDQIANTGELFF,TRBV14,-,-,TRBJ2-2
TGTGCTAGTGGTCCCCGAGGCGGGGGAAGTATCTATGAGCAGTTCTTC,CASGPRGGGSIYEQFF,TRBV12-5,few,TRBD2,TRBJ2-1
TGTGCCAGCAGTGACTGGACAGGGAGCGACATTCAGTACTTC,CASSDWTGSDIQYF,TRBV6-5,-,TRBD1,TRBJ2-4
TGTGCCAGCGCTTGGCAGGGGGCAGAGACCCAGTACTTC,CASAWQGAETQYF,TRBV5-6,-,TRBD1,TRBJ2-5
TGTGCCACCAGTGCCGCACTAGTTAGCTCCTACAATGAGCAGTTCTTC,CATSAALVSSYNEQFF,TRBV24-1,-,-,TRBJ2-1
TGTGCCAGCAGCCTAGGGGACCGGGTCCCAAATAAAGAGACCCAGTACTTC,CASSLGDRVPNKETQYF,TRBV12-3/TRBV12-4,few,-,TRBJ2-5
TGTGCCAGCAGCTTAGAGGTTTTCTCCTACAATGAGCAGTTCTTC,CASSLEVFSYNEQFF,TRBV7-2,few,-,TRBJ2-1
TGTGCCAGCAGCCGAGACAGGGAAAAACTGTTTTTT,CASSRDREKLFF,TRBV11-2,few,-,TRBJ1-4
TGTGCCAGCAGACCGGGACAGAGCAATCAGCCCCAGCATTTT,CASRPGQSNQPQHF,TRBV7-2,many,TRBD1,TRBJ1-5
TGTGCCAGCAGCTTAGGAGGACAGGGCACGGGTCAGCCCCAGCATTTT,CASSLGGQGTGQPQHF,TRBV11-2,few,TRBD1,TRBJ1-5
TGCAGTGCTAGCGGGGGCCCACCCCACCAAGAGACCCAGTACTTC,CSASGGPPHQETQYF,TRBV20-1,-,-,TRBJ2-5
TGTGCCAGCAGCCCGGGGGGGGACCTTAATGAAAAACTGTTTTTT,CASSPGGDLNEKLFF,TRBV5-4,-,-,TRBJ1-4
TGCAGCTTCCTTACGGGGAACTATGGCTACACCTTC,CSFLTGNYGYTF,TRBV20-1,-,-,TRBJ1-2
TGCGCCAGCACCCAGAACGGGGGCGGGCCATCAAATCAAAAACTGTTTTTT,CASTQNGGGPSNQKLFF,TRBV5-1,-,-,TRBJ1-4
TGTGCCAGCAGCCAAGCCCGGGGGATTATGAACACTGAAGCTTTCTTT,CASSQARGIMNTEAFF,TRBV3-1,many,-,TRBJ1-1
TGTGCCAGCAGCCAGGGGCTAGTACAAGAGACCCAGTACTTC,CASSQGLVQETQYF,TRBV6-5,few,-,TRBJ2-5
TGTGCCAGCAGTCATAGCGGGGGGCTCGCCGGGGAGCTGTTTTTT,CASSHSGGLAGELFF,TRBV6-5,few,TRBD2,TRBJ2-2
TGTGCCAGCAGTTTTATTGCGGAGACCCAGTACTTC,CASSFIAETQYF,TRBV28,-,-,TRBJ2-5
TGTGCCAGCTCCAGGGTGCCCCAAGAGACCCAGTACTTC,CASSRVPQETQYF,TRBV7-9,-,-,TRBJ2-5
TGTGCCAGCAGCCTTTTCGGACAGGGTAAAGAGACCCAGTACTTC,CASSLFGQGKETQYF,TRBV7-3,-,TRBD1,TRBJ2-5
TGTGCCAGCAGCTTAGAGGCCTCAGGGAACTATGGCTACACCTTC,CASSLEASGNYGYTF,TRBV11-2,few,-,TRBJ1-2
TGCAGTGCTGGGGGGTTTCTGGAAAAACTGTTTTTT,CSAGGFLEKLFF,TRBV20-1,-,-,TRBJ1-4
TGCGCCAGCAGCCCGGGGAACGCTGGGGCCAACGTCCTGACTTTC,CASSPGNAGANVLTF,TRBV5-1,-,-,TRBJ2-6
TGTGCCATCAGTCCCAGACAAGATACGCAGTATTTT,CAISPRQDTQYF,TRBV10-3,-,-,TRBJ2-3
TGTGCCAGCAGCTTAGCAGGTTTTGGGGTGCAGTACTTC,CASSLAGFGVQYF,TRBV7-9,-,-,TRBJ2-7
TGTGCCAGCAGCTTGATCTGGACAGGCAGCACAGATACGCAGTATTTT,CASSLIWTGSTDTQYF,TRBV5-4,-,TRBD1,TRBJ2-3
TGCAGCGTAGCCACCGGGACAGGGGGCACCTACGAGCAGTACTTC,CSVATGTGGTYEQYF,TRBV29-1,-,TRBD1,TRBJ2-7
TGTGCCAGCAGTCTTAAAACCACAGATACGCAGTATTTT,CASSLKTTDTQYF,TRBV27,-,-,TRBJ2-3
TGCAGTGCTAGAGATCGAGGCAGGACGAACACCGGGGAGCTGTTTTTT,CSARDRGRTNTGELFF,TRBV20-1,-,-,TRBJ2-2
TGTGCCAGCAGCTACGGAGGGACAGATACGCAGTATTTT,CASSYGGTDTQYF,TRBV6-5,many,-,TRBJ2-3
TGTGCCAGCAGGTGGCGGGGGGCCACAGATACGCAGTATTTT,CASRWRGATDTQYF,TRBV3-1,-,TRBD2,TRBJ2-3
TGCAGTGCCAGCCCCACAACTAATGAAAAACTGTTTTTT,CSASPTTNEKLFF,TRBV20-1,-,-,TRBJ1-4
TGTGCCACCAGTCGGGGGACGAACTATGGCTACACCTTC,CATSRGTNYGYTF,TRBV24-1,-,-,TRBJ1-2
TGTGCCAGCAGTTTTACAGGAAATAGCAATCAGCCCCAGCATTTT,CASSFTGNSNQPQHF,TRBV6-5,few,-,TRBJ1-5
TGTGCCAGCAGCTCTACGGGGCAGACTAATTCACCCCTCCACTTT,CASSSTGQTNSPLHF,TRBV9,few,-,TRBJ1-6
TGTGCCAGTGACCCGGGGGCTAATTCACCCCTCCACTTT,CASDPGANSPLHF,TRBV25-1,-,-,TRBJ1-6